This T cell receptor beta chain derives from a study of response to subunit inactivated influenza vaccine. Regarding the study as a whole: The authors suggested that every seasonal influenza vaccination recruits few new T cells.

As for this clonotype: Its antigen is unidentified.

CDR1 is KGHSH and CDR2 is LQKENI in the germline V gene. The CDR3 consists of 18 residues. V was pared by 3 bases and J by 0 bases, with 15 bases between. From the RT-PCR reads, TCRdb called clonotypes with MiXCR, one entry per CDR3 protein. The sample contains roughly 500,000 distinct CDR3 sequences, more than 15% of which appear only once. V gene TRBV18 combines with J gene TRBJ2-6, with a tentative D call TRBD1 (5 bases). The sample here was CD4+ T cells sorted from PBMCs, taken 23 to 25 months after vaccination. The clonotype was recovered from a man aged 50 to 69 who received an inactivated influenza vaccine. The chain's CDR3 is CASSPRVVSLSGANVLTF. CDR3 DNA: TGTGCCAGCTCACCCAGGGTAGTCTCCCTCTCTGGGGCCAACGTCCTGACTTTC.